The clone carrying this T cell receptor beta chain was recorded a few times. Its antigen is unknown. Treatment indicated: about 20 received Ad26.COV2.S at low or high dose, single or two shots; 5 received placebo; per-sample allocation not given. The samples were gathered on day 63 after the first injection of vaccine or placebo. The table came from immunoSEQ multiplex PCR; TCRdb's copy has only in-frame clones and leaves some out. The sample lists just under 250,000 clones, approximately 88% occurring once. The data were obtained in a study of Ad26.COV2.S vaccination and SARS-CoV-2 variants. In the study overall: Once, or twice with 56 days between doses, Ad26.COV2.S was given intramuscularly. Study-wide findings and caveats: Spike-specific TCR breadth in vaccine recipients exceeded that seen in placebo recipients. Comparability of non-spike TCR breadth was observed across vaccine and placebo recipients.

This clonotype originated in a person between 18 and 65 years old who received the Ad26.COV2.S COVID-19 vaccine or a placebo. Sequences were derived from peripheral blood, sampled in a trial of Ad26.COV2.S vaccine versus placebo.

This CDR3 reads CASSSPLLAGGHTGELFF. The CDR3 DNA sequence: TGTGCCAGCAGCTCCCCACTTCTAGCGGGGGGACACACCGGGGAGCTGTTTTTT. V and J are TRBV27 and TRBJ2-2, with TRBD2 matching 11 bases. This CDR3 has 18 amino acids. The V gene's germline CDR1 is MNHEY and CDR2 SMNVEV (reference sequence). V shed 6 bases and J 3 bases; nucleotides not matched to a gene: 12.